What follows describes a single T cell receptor (beta chain). Only in-frame clones appear in the TCRdb table, and some are missing; sequencing was by immunoSEQ multiplex PCR. The sample carries under 60,000 clones, roughly 92% recorded once. This record belongs to a study of control samples from healthy donors and cancer patients. The V and J ends lost 8 bases and 2 bases respectively, with 9 bases between them. Germline CDR1 MDHEN, CDR2 SYDVKM. CDR3 length: 13 amino acids. Sequencing was done on a sample of PBMCs. This clonotype originated in a woman aged 45-59 years with head and neck cancer. The chain couples TRBV28 to TRBJ1-4, with D possibly matching TRBD1 (5 bases). The CDR3 loop reads CASHGGTNEKLFF. The CDR3 DNA sequence: TGTGCCAGCCACGGGGGGACTAATGAAAAACTGTTTTTT.